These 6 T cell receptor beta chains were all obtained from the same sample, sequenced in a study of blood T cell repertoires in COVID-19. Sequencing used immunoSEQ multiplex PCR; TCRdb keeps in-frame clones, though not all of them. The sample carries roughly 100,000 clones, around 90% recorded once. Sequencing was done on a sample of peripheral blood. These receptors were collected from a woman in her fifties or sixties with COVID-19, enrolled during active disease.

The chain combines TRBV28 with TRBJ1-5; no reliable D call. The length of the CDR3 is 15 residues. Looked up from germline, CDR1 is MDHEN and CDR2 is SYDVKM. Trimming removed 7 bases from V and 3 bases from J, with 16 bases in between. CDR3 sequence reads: CASTSPGSPNQPQHF. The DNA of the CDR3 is TGTGCCAGCACTTCCCCGGGATCACCCAATCAGCCCCAGCATTTT.

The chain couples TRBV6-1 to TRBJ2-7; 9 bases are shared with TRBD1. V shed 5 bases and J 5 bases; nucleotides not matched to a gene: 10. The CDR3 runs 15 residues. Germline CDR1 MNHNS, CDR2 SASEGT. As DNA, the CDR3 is TGTGCCAGCAGTCACCCGGGACAGGGAGGCAACGAGCAGTACTTC. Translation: CASSHPGQGGNEQYF.

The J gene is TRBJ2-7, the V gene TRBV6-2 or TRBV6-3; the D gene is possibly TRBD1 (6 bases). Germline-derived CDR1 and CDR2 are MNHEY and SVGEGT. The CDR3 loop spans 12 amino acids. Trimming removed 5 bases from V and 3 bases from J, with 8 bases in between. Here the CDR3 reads CASSRTVYEQYF. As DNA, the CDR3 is TGTGCCAGCAGTCGGACAGTCTACGAGCAGTACTTC.

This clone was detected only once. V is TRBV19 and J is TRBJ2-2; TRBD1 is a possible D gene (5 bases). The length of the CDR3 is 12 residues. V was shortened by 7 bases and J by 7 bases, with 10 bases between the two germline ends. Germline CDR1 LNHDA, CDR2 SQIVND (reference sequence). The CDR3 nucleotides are TGTGCCAGTACCCCAGGGTTCGGGGAGCTGTTTTTT. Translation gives CASTPGFGELFF.

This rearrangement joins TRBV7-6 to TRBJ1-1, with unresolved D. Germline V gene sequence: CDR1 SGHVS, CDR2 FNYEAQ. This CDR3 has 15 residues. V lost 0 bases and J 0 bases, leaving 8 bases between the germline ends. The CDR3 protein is CASSLASSMNTEAFF. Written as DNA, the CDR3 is TGTGCCAGCAGCTTAGCGTCGTCTATGAACACTGAAGCTTTCTTT.

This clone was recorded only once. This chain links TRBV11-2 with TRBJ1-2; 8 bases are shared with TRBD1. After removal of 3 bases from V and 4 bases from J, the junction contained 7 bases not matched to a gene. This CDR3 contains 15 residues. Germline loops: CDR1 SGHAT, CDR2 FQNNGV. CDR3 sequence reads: CASSLGTGPLYGYTF. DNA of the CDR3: TGTGCCAGCAGCTTGGGGACAGGCCCACTCTATGGCTACACCTTC.